This T cell receptor beta chain was profiled in a study of early stage breast cancer tumors. Study in general: The ER+/PR+/HER2- tumors included eight ductal and four lobular carcinomas.

V lost 5 bases, J lost 2 bases, and 13 bases lay in between. This CDR3 is 14 amino acids long. Germline V gene lookup returns CDR1 SGHRS and CDR2 YFSETQ. The table came from immunoSEQ multiplex PCR; TCRdb's copy has only in-frame clones and leaves some out. The sample includes over 7,500 clones, roughly 67% of them seen just once. The clonotype comes from a person aged 55 to 75 with breast cancer. The chain has TRBV5-1 and TRBJ2-5; D is undetermined. The specimen was breast tumor tissue. CDR3 nucleotide sequence: TGCGCCAGCAGGGCCGGAGCAAGTCAAGAGACCCAGTACTTC. This encodes CASRAGASQETQYF.